This note documents a single T cell receptor (beta chain) sequence. Germline V gene sequence: CDR1 LGHDT, CDR2 YNNKEL (reference sequence). The length of the CDR3 is 15 residues. With 1 base removed from V and 8 bases from J, the gap between germline ends came to 14 bases. Participant reports of clinical history set cohort assignment. For recovered donors of Cohort 3, there were two negative PCRs, clearance, or symptom resolution. TCRdb's copy holds only in-frame clones and misses some; the assay was immunoSEQ multiplex PCR. The sample lists some 270,000 clones, 70% to 90% occurring once. The data belong to a study of blood T cell repertoires in COVID-19. Across the study: Sites across the United States, Italy and Spain contributed samples from acute and convalescent COVID-19.

The sequence was collected from a woman aged 25 to 39 who had recovered from COVID-19. Sequencing input: PBMCs or T cells enriched from blood (not recorded which). The genes are TRBV3-1 (or the pseudogene TRBV3-2) and TRBJ1-4; TRBD1 might be the D (6 bases). The DNA of the CDR3 is TGTGCCAGCAGCCAAGTCGGGGGGGCGCGAGAAAAACTGTTTTTT. Translating it yields CASSQVGGAREKLFF.